A single sample gave rise to the 10 T cell receptor beta chains below, sequenced in a study of OX40 agonist ivuxolimab in advanced cancers. TCRdb keeps only in-frame clones here, not all; method: immunoSEQ multiplex PCR. This sample carries 73,000 or so clones, roughly 90% of them seen once, and the ten largest clones take roughly a tenth. This sample comprised CD4+ or CD8+ T cells sorted from blood, obtained in a trial of the OX40 agonist ivuxolimab. Receptors originate from an adult with an advanced solid tumor such as melanoma, head and neck, liver or kidney cancer.

The V and J genes are TRBV27 and TRBJ1-1; D perhaps matches TRBD1 (5 bases). The germline V and J ends were trimmed by 7 bases and 4 bases, with 16 bases remaining between them. This CDR3 region has 14 residues. Germline CDR1 reads MNHEY; CDR2 reads SMNVEV (reference sequence). Here the CDR3 DNA reads TGTGCCAGCACCTCAGGTGGGGGGGGCACTGAAGCTTTCTTT. It specifies CASTSGGGGTEAFF.

V is TRBV7-9 and J is TRBJ2-1; TRBD2 might be the D (5 bases). This CDR3 region has 15 residues. CDR1 is SEHNR, CDR2 FQNEAQ, per germline (reference sequence). V lost 3 bases, J lost 5 bases, and 14 bases lay in between. In nucleotides, the CDR3 is TGTGCCAGCAGCTTGTCCGGGGTGCTAAACAATGAGCAGTTCTTC. Amino acids: CASSLSGVLNNEQFF.

This rearrangement joins TRBV6-6 to TRBJ1-4; no reliable D call. V shed 7 bases and J shed 7 bases, with 16 bases lying between them. The length of the CDR3 is 14 residues. Germline assignment: CDR1 MNHNY and CDR2 SVGAGI (reference sequence). The CDR3 is CASTLGRAGEKLFF. The CDR3 region has the DNA TGTGCCAGCACCCTGGGTAGGGCTGGTGAAAAACTGTTTTTT.

This clone was observed once. The rearrangement uses TRBV5-1 and TRBJ2-3; D is perhaps TRBD1 (5 bases). V lost 2 bases, J lost 5 bases, and 9 bases lay in between. CDR3 length: 13 residues. The germline V gene encodes CDR1 SGHRS and CDR2 YFSETQ. The CDR3 region is CASSFVGEDTQYF. The CDR3 nucleotides read TGCGCCAGCAGCTTTGTAGGGGAAGATACGCAGTATTTT.

This chain joins TRBV6-1 and TRBJ2-2, with 8 bases lining up with TRBD2. Germline trimming cut 2 bases from V and 5 bases from J; bases unmatched to any gene: 7. The germline V gene encodes CDR1 MNHNS and CDR2 SASEGT. This CDR3 region has 16 residues. The CDR3 protein is CASSESVGGGTGELFF. The CDR3 DNA reads TGTGCCAGCAGTGAATCTGTAGGCGGGGGGACCGGGGAGCTGTTTTTT.

The gene calls are TRBV21-1 and TRBJ2-5; TRBD1 reflects the table's D call only, with no check against the DNA. TRBV21-1 is marked as a pseudogene. The CDR3 has 16 amino acids. CDR3 sequence reads: CASHPCRGRLKETQYF. For the CDR3, the DNA is TGTGCCAGCCATCCCTGCAGGGGGAGGTTGAAAGAGACCCAGTACTTC.

Here the CDR3 reads CAISEAGIAEAFF. The CDR3 DNA follows: TGTGCCATCAGTGAGGCGGGAATCGCTGAAGCTTTCTTT. The rearrangement links TRBV10-3 to TRBJ1-1; D not resolved. The V gene lost 2 bases and the J gene lost 6 bases, with 10 bases spanning the gap. This CDR3 is built from 13 residues. The germline V gene has CDR1 ENHRY and CDR2 SYGVKD.

The rearrangement links TRBV6-4 to TRBJ2-5; 10 nucleotides agree with TRBD2. CDR3 length: 16 residues. The V and J ends lost 0 bases and 5 bases, in that order; junction bases with no gene match: 6. Germline-derived CDR1 and CDR2 are MRHNA and SNTAGT. Written as DNA, the CDR3 is TGTGCCAGCAGTGACTCGCCAAGCGGGGGGGCGGAGACCCAGTACTTC. Its translation is CASSDSPSGGAETQYF.

V gene TRBV9 combines with J gene TRBJ2-7, with D unresolved. Germline V gene data show CDR1 as SGDLS and CDR2 as YYNGEE. CDR3 length equals 14 residues. Trimming shortened V by 0 bases and J by 5 bases, and 12 bases separated the two germline ends. The CDR3 here is CASSVGGQQHEQYF. The CDR3 nucleotides are TGTGCCAGCAGCGTAGGTGGCCAGCAGCACGAGCAGTACTTC. The full variable domain, with the rest looked up from reference TRBV9 and TRBJ2-7, is DSGVTQTPKHLITATGQRVTLRCSPRSGDLSVYWYQQSLDQGLQFLIQYYNGEERAKGNILERFSAQQFPDLHSELNLSSLELGDSALYFCASSVGGQQHEQYFGPGTRLTVT.

This rearrangement joins TRBV12-2 to TRBJ1-1; the table names TRBD1, a call not compared with the DNA. TRBV12-2 is a pseudogene segment. The CDR3 covers 12 residues. This chain's CDR3 is CASRSHDRESFF. DNA of the CDR3: TGTGCAAGTCGCTCCCACGACAGGGAATCTTTCTTT.